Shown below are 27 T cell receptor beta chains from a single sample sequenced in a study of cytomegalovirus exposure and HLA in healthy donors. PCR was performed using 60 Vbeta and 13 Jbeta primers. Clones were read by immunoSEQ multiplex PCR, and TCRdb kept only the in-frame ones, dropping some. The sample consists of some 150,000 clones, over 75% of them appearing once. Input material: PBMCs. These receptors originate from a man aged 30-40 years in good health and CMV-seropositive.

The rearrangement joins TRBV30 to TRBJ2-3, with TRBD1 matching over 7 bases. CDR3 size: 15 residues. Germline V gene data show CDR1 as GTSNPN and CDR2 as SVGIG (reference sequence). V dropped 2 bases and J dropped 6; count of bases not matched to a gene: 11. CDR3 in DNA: TGTGCCTGGAGTAAGAGACAGGGCGCGGTGGATACGCAGTATTTT. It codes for CAWSKRQGAVDTQYF.

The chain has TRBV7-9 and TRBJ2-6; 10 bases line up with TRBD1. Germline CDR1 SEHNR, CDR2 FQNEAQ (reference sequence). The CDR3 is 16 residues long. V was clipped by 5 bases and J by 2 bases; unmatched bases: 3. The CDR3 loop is CASSLGTGAGANVLTF. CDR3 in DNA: TGTGCCAGCAGCCTAGGGACAGGGGCTGGGGCCAACGTCCTGACTTTC.

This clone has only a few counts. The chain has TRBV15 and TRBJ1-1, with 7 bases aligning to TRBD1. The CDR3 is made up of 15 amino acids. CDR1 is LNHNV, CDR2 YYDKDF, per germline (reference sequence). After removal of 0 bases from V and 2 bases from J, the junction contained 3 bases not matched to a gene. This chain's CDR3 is CATSRDRTGNTEAFF. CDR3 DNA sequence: TGTGCCACCAGCAGAGATCGGACAGGCAACACTGAAGCTTTCTTT. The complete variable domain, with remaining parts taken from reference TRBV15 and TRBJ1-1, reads DAMVIQNPRYQVTQFGKPVTLSCSQTLNHNVMYWYQQKSSQAPKLLFHYYDKDFNNEADTPDNFQSRRPNTSFCFLDIRSPGLGDTAMYLCATSRDRTGNTEAFFGQGTRLTVV.

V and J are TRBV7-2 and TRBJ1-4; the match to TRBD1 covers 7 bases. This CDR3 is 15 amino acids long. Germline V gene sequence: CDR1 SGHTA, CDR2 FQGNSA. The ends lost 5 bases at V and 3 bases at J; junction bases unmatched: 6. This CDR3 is CASSARQGSNEKLFF. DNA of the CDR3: TGTGCCAGCAGCGCTCGACAGGGATCTAATGAAAAACTGTTTTTT.

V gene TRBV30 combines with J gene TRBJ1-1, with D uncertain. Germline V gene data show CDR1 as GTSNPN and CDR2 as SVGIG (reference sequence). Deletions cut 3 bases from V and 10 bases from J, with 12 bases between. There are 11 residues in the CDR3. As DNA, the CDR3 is TGTGCCTGGAGCTTTGAGGTTACAGCTTTCTTT. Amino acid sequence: CAWSFEVTAFF.

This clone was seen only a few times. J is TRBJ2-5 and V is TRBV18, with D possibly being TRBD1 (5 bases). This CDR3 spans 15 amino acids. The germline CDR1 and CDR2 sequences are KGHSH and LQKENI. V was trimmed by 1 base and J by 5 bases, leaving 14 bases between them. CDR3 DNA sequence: TGTGCCAGCTCACCACGGTTTGCAGGGAAGGAGACCCAGTACTTC. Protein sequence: CASSPRFAGKETQYF. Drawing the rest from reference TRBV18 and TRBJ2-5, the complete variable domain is NAGVMQNPRHLVRRRGQEARLRCSPMKGHSHVYWYRQLPEEGLKFMVYLQKENIIDESGMPKERFSAEFPKEGPSILRIQQVVRGDSAAYFCASSPRFAGKETQYFGPGTRLLVL.

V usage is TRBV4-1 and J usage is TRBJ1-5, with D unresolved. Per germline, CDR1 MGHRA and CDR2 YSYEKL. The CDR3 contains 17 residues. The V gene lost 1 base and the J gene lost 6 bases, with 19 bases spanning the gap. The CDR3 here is CASSQVQFVGRSQPQHF. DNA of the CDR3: TGCGCCAGCAGCCAAGTTCAATTTGTCGGCAGGTCTCAGCCCCAGCATTTT.

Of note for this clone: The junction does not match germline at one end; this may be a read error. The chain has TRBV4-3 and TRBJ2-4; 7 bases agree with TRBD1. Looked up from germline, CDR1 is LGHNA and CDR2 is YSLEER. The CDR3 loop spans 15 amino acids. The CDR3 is CASSQVVGQKNSQYF. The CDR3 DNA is TGCGCCAGCAGCCAAGTTGTGGGACAGAAAAACAGTCAGTACTTC.

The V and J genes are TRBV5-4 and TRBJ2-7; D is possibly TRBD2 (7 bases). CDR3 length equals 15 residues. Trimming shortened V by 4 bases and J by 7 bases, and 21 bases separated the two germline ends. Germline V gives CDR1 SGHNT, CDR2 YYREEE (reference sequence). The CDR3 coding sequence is TGTGCCAGCAGCCTAGGAGGGGGGGGATCCGAAGAGCAGTACTTC. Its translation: CASSLGGGGSEEQYF.

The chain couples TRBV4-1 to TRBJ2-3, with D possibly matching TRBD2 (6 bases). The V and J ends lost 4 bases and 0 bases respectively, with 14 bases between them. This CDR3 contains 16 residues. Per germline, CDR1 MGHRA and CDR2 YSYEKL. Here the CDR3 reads CASSRPLGGSTDTQYF. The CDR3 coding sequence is TGCGCCAGCAGCCGCCCGCTTGGGGGGAGCACAGATACGCAGTATTTT.

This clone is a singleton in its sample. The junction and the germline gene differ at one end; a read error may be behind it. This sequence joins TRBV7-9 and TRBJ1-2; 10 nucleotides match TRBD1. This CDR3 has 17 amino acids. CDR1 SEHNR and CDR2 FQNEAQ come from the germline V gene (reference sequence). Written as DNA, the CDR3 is TGTTCCAGCAGCCGAGCCGGGACAGGGGAGAAAGGCTATGGCTACACCTTC. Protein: CSSSRAGTGEKGYGYTF.

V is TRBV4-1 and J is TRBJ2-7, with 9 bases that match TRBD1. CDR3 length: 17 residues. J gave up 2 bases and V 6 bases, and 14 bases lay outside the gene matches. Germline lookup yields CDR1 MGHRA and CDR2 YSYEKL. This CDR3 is CASSRNVGQGITYEQYF. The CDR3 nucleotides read TGCGCCAGCAGTCGCAACGTGGGACAGGGAATTACCTACGAGCAGTACTTC.

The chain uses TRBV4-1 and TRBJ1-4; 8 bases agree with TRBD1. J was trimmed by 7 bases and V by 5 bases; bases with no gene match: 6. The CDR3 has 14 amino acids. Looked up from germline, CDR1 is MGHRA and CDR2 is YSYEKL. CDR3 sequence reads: CASSFYRGVEKLFF. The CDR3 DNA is TGCGCCAGCAGCTTTTACAGGGGGGTTGAAAAACTGTTTTTT.

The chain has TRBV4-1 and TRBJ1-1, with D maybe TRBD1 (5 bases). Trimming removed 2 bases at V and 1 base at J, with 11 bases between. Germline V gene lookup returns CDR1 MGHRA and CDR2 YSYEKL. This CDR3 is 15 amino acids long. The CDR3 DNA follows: TGCGCCAGCAGCCAAAGATCCAGGGAGAACACTGAAGCTTTCTTT. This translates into CASSQRSRENTEAFF.

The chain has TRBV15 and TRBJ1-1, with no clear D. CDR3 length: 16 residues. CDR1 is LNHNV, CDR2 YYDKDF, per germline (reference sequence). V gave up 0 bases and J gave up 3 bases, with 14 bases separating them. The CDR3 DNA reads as TGTGCCACCAGCAGAGATTTCTTTTTGGCGGACACTGAAGCTTTCTTT. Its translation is CATSRDFFLADTEAFF.

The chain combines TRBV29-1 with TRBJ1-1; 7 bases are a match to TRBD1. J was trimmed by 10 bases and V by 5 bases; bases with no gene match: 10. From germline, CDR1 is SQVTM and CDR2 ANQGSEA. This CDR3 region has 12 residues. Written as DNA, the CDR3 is TGCAGCGTTAGGGACAGAGACGTCGGAGCTTTCTTT. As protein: CSVRDRDVGAFF.

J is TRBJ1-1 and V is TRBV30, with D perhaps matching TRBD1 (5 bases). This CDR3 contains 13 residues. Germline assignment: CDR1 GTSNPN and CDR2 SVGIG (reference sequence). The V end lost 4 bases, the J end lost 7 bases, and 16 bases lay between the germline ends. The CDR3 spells CAWNAQANSEAFF. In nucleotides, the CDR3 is TGTGCCTGGAACGCACAGGCGAATAGTGAAGCTTTCTTT.

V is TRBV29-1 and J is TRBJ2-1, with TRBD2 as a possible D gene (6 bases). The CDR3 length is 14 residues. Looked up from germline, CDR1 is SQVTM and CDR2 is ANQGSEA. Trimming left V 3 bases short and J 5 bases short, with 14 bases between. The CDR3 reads CSVDGGQENNEQFF. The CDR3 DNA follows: TGCAGCGTTGACGGGGGTCAGGAGAACAATGAGCAGTTCTTC.

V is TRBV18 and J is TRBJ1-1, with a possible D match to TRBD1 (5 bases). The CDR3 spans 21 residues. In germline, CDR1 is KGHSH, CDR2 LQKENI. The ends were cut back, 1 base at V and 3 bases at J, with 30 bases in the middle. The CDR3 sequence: CASSPQMGSQLRGDGHTEAFF. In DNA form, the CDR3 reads TGTGCCAGCTCACCACAAATGGGGAGCCAGTTGCGGGGGGATGGACACACTGAAGCTTTCTTT.

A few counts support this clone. The CDR3 here is CASSFGGISYEQYF. As DNA, the CDR3 is TGTGCCAGCAGCTTTGGCGGGATCTCCTACGAGCAGTACTTC. The chain carries TRBV7-2 and TRBJ2-7; TRBD2 might be the D (6 bases). V lost 3 bases and J 0 bases, leaving 9 bases between the germline ends. The germline V gene encodes CDR1 SGHTA and CDR2 FQGNSA. This CDR3 has 14 amino acids.

Written as DNA, the CDR3 is TGTGCCAGCAGCTTGTACTACTACAATGAGCAGTTCTTC. Translating it yields CASSLYYYNEQFF. The V call is TRBV5-8, the J call TRBJ2-1; D gene ambiguous. V lost 1 base, J lost 3 bases, and 5 bases lay in between. Germline CDR1 is SGHTS and CDR2 is YDEGEE. The CDR3 covers 13 residues.

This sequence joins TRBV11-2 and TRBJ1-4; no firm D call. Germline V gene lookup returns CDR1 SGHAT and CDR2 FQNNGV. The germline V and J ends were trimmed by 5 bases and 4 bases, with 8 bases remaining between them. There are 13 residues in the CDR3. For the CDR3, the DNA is TGTGCCAGCAGCGGGCACAGTAATGAAAAACTGTTTTTT. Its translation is CASSGHSNEKLFF. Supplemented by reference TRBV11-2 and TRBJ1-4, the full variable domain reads EAGVAQSPRYKIIEKRQSVAFWCNPISGHATLYWYQQILGQGPKLLIQFQNNGVVDDSQLPKDRFSAERLKGVDSTLKIQPAKLEDSAVYLCASSGHSNEKLFFGSGTQLSVL.

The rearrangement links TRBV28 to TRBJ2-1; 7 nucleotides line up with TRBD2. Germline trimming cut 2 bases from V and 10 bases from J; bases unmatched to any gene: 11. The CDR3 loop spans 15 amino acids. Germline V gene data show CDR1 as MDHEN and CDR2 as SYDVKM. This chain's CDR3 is CASSLAEVGGEEQFF. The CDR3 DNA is TGTGCCAGCAGTTTAGCGGAGGTGGGGGGGGAGGAGCAGTTCTTC.

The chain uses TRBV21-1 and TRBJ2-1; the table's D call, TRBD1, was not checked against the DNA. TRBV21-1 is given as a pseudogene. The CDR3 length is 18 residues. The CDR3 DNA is TGTGCCAGCAGCAAAGAGTGTTGGGCAGATAAAAATTACAATGAGCAGTTCTTC. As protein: CASSKECWADKNYNEQFF.

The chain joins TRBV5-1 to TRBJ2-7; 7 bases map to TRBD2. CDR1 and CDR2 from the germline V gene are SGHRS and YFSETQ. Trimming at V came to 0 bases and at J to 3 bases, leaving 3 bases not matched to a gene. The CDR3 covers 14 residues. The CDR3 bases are TGCGCCAGCAGCTTGGTTACGGGGGGCTACGAGCAGTACTTC. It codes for CASSLVTGGYEQYF.

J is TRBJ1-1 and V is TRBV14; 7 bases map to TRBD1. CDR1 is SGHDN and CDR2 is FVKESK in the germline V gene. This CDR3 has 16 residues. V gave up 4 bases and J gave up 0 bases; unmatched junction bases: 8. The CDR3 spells CASSRQGLSMNTEAFF. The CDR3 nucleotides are TGTGCCAGCAGCCGACAGGGTTTAAGCATGAACACTGAAGCTTTCTTT.

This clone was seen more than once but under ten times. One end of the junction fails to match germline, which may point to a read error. CDR3: CASRGRSDISPHNGLTF. CDR3 bases: TGTGCCAGCAGAGGCAGGTCCGACATTTCCCCCCACAACGGCCTGACTTTC. The V call is TRBV2, the J call TRBJ2-6; D is uncertain. Germline V CDR1 and CDR2: SNHLY, FYNNEI. CDR3 size: 17 residues.